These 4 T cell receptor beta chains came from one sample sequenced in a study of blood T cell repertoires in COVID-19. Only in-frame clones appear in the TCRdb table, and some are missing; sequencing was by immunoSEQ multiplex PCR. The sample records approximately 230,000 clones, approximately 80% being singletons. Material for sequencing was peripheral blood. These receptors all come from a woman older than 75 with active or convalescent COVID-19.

The CDR3 DNA is TGCGCCAGCAGCCTGTCCGGGACAGCAGGCTATGGCTACACCTTC. It encodes CASSLSGTAGYGYTF. The gene calls are TRBV5-1 and TRBJ1-2; TRBD1 matches 7 bases. Germline V gene sequence: CDR1 SGHRS, CDR2 YFSETQ. V trimming: 4 bases; J trimming: 4 bases; junction bases outside the gene matches: 10. This CDR3 is 15 amino acids long.

The CDR3 DNA sequence: TGTGCCAGCGATGACAGAACCAGAAGCACAGATACGCAGTATTTT. This encodes CASDDRTRSTDTQYF. J is TRBJ2-3 and V is TRBV28, with D perhaps TRBD1 (5 bases). The CDR3 has 15 residues. The germline V gene has CDR1 MDHEN and CDR2 SYDVKM. The V and J ends lost 8 bases and 0 bases respectively, with 15 bases between them.

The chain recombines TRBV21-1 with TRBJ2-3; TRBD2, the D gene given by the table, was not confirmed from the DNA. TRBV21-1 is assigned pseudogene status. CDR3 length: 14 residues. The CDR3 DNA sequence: TGTGCCAGCAGCAAAAGGGGGGGCCCAGATACGCAGTATTTT. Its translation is CASSKRGGPDTQYF.

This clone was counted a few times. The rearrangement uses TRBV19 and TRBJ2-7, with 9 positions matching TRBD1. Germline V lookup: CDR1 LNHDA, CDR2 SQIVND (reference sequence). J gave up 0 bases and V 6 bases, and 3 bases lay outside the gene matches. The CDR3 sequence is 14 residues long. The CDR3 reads CASRRTGDSYEQYF. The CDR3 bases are TGTGCCAGTAGACGGACAGGGGACTCCTACGAGCAGTACTTC.